Presented here are 19 T cell receptor beta chains from one specimen sequenced in a study of blood T cell repertoires in COVID-19. Produced via immunoSEQ multiplex PCR; TCRdb's table is partial and in-frame only. The profile shows around 380,000 clones, roughly four fifths of them singletons. The sequencing input was peripheral blood. These receptors were taken from a human donor with acute or convalescent COVID-19. The donor label of this sample is uncertain.

The chain links TRBV5-1 to TRBJ2-5, with 8 bases matching TRBD1. CDR3 length equals 13 residues. Trimming removed 4 bases from V and 5 bases from J; junction bases left unmatched: 4. Germline assignment: CDR1 SGHRS and CDR2 YFSETQ. The CDR3 here is CASSRDRGETQYF. The CDR3 DNA sequence: TGCGCCAGCAGCCGCGACAGGGGCGAGACCCAGTACTTC.

The J gene is TRBJ2-1, the V gene TRBV5-5; D is perhaps TRBD2 (6 bases). Trimming removed 2 bases from V and 4 bases from J, with 16 bases in between. CDR3 length: 16 amino acids. Germline CDR1 is SGHKS and CDR2 is YYEKEE (reference sequence). CDR3 sequence: CASSFAGGGPYNEQFF. CDR3 DNA sequence: TGTGCCAGCAGCTTTGCCGGGGGAGGCCCGTACAATGAGCAGTTCTTC.

This clone was seen more than once but under ten times. This chain links TRBV7-9 with TRBJ2-3; 9 bases line up with TRBD2. The CDR3 is made up of 18 amino acids. J lost 4 bases, V lost 0 bases, and 11 bases had no gene match. Germline values: CDR1 SEHNR, CDR2 FQNEAQ (reference sequence). CDR3 nucleotides: TGTGCCAGCAGCTTAGCGCTAGCGGGGCAGAGGGGCGCAGATACGCAGTATTTT. Translated, it gives CASSLALAGQRGADTQYF.

A single count supports this clone. The chain employs TRBV10-3 and TRBJ2-3, with a possible D match to TRBD2 (6 bases). V lost 0 bases to trimming and J lost 6 bases, with 16 bases between them. The CDR3 runs to 16 residues. The germline V gene encodes CDR1 ENHRY and CDR2 SYGVKD. The CDR3 reads CAISESGGDSVDTQYF. CDR3 sequence (DNA): TGTGCCATCAGTGAGTCCGGGGGAGATAGTGTTGATACGCAGTATTTT.

The CDR3 is CATSRDGQGRETQYF. CDR3 coding DNA: TGTGCCACCAGCAGAGACGGACAGGGTAGAGAGACCCAGTACTTC. This sequence joins TRBV15 and TRBJ2-5; TRBD1 aligns across 8 bases. CDR1 is LNHNV and CDR2 is YYDKDF in the germline V gene (reference sequence). The V and J ends lost 0 bases and 4 bases, in that order; junction bases with no gene match: 4. The CDR3 has 15 amino acids.

The J gene is TRBJ2-7, the V gene TRBV3-1 (or the pseudogene TRBV3-2); weak D call: TRBD2 (5 bases). The V end lost 5 bases, the J end lost 6 bases, and 20 bases lay between the germline ends. Germline lookup yields CDR1 LGHDT and CDR2 YNNKEL (reference sequence). CDR3 length equals 15 residues. This CDR3 is CASSASRLAISEQYF. CDR3 DNA sequence: TGTGCCAGCAGCGCCAGTAGGCTAGCTATAAGCGAGCAGTACTTC.

The CDR3 DNA sequence: TGTGCCAGCAGTGAAACGGGTGGTGGGGCTTTCTTT. This translates into CASSETGGGAFF. The chain has TRBV2 and TRBJ1-1; D is ambiguous. The length of the CDR3 is 12 residues. CDR1 is SNHLY and CDR2 is FYNNEI in the germline V gene. Deletions cut 2 bases from V and 11 bases from J, with 12 bases between. Together with reference TRBV2 and TRBJ1-1, the CDR3 gives the full variable domain: EPEVTQTPSHQVTQMGQEVILRCVPISNHLYFYWYRQILGQKVEFLVSFYNNEISEKSEIFDDQFSVERPDGSNFTLKIRSTKLEDSAMYFCASSETGGGAFFGQGTRLTVV.

The chain combines TRBV5-1 with TRBJ1-4; D might be TRBD1 (6 bases). V gave up 4 bases and J gave up 7 bases, with 14 bases separating them. The length of the CDR3 is 14 residues. Germline assignment: CDR1 SGHRS and CDR2 YFSETQ. CDR3 bases: TGCGCCAGCAGCACGGGGACATCTGGTGAAAAACTGTTTTTT. Its protein product is CASSTGTSGEKLFF.

V usage is TRBV25-1 and J usage is TRBJ1-1; D possibly corresponds to TRBD1 (6 bases). This CDR3 region has 16 residues. Per the germline V gene, CDR1 is MGHDK and CDR2 is SYGVNS. V was clipped by 2 bases and J by 4 bases, with 17 bases between them. In nucleotides, the CDR3 is TGTGCCAGCAGTGAACCCAGGGGCCTTCAGGGCACTGAAGCTTTCTTT. As protein: CASSEPRGLQGTEAFF.

V gene TRBV6-5 combines with J gene TRBJ1-2; 8 bases are shared with TRBD1. The CDR3 runs to 15 residues. The V and J ends lost 6 bases and 6 bases, in that order; junction bases with no gene match: 12. The germline CDR1 and CDR2 sequences are MNHEY and SVGAGI. The CDR3 DNA is TGTGCCAGCAGGGACAGGACAGGGTTTAGCAATGGCTACACCTTC. Protein product: CASRDRTGFSNGYTF.

This clone was counted a single time. The V gene is TRBV12-3 or TRBV12-4, the J gene TRBJ1-5; D possibly corresponds to TRBD1 (6 bases). V was clipped by 5 bases and J by 4 bases, with 9 bases between them. The CDR3 has 13 amino acids. This CDR3 is CASSQGQNQPQHF. The CDR3 region has the DNA TGTGCCAGCAGTCAGGGACAAAATCAGCCCCAGCATTTT.

The chain is built from TRBV5-1 and TRBJ2-7, with TRBD1 matching over 9 bases. V was pared by 5 bases and J by 0 bases, with 9 bases of the junction left unmatched. This CDR3 has 16 amino acids. Germline CDR1 is SGHRS and CDR2 is YFSETQ. Here the CDR3 reads CASSLNRQGVSYEQYF. The DNA of the CDR3 is TGCGCCAGCAGTTTGAATAGACAGGGGGTCTCCTACGAGCAGTACTTC.

The V gene is TRBV7-2, the J gene TRBJ1-1; no definite D call. The ends were cut back, 2 bases at V and 1 base at J, with 5 bases in the middle. The germline gives CDR1 SGHTA, CDR2 FQGNSA. The CDR3 is made up of 13 amino acids. The CDR3 spells CASSLYRNTEAFF. The DNA for the CDR3 is TGTGCCAGCAGCTTATATCGGAACACTGAAGCTTTCTTT.

The V call is TRBV6-1, the J call TRBJ2-1; TRBD2 agrees at 9 bases. Per germline, CDR1 MNHNS and CDR2 SASEGT. CDR3 length: 15 residues. The ends lost 3 bases at V and 11 bases at J; junction bases unmatched: 11. CDR3 sequence reads: CASSESASGTLKQFF. DNA for the CDR3: TGTGCCAGCAGTGAGTCCGCTAGCGGGACACTAAAGCAGTTCTTC.

V gene TRBV29-1 combines with J gene TRBJ1-4; D is perhaps TRBD1 (6 bases). The CDR3 is 14 amino acids. From germline, CDR1 is SQVTM and CDR2 ANQGSEA. V lost 6 bases, J lost 10 bases, and 21 bases lay in between. CDR3 region: CSVQGGSRGGKLFF. The DNA of the CDR3 is TGCAGCGTCCAAGGCGGGTCCAGGGGCGGAAAACTGTTTTTT.

This clone was counted a few times. The V gene is TRBV7-9, the J gene TRBJ1-1; TRBD1 might be the D (5 bases). With 1 base removed from V and 11 bases from J, the gap between germline ends came to 14 bases. Germline V lookup: CDR1 SEHNR, CDR2 FQNEAQ (reference sequence). The CDR3 consists of 13 residues. Written as DNA, the CDR3 is TGTGCCAGCAGCTTAGGTGGGGCAACTCGGGCTTTCTTT. Amino acids: CASSLGGATRAFF.

The chain combines TRBV29-1 with TRBJ2-5, with D tentatively TRBD2 (7 bases). The CDR3 contains 14 residues. The V gene lost 3 bases and the J gene lost 3 bases, with 14 bases spanning the gap. The germline gives CDR1 SQVTM, CDR2 ANQGSEA. The CDR3 nucleotides are TGCAGCGTTGATATCTGGGGGGGCAAAGAGACCCAGTACTTC. Translated, it gives CSVDIWGGKETQYF.

The chain couples TRBV20-1 to TRBJ1-6; 9 bases line up with TRBD1. The CDR3 has 15 amino acids. Germline assignment: CDR1 DFQATT and CDR2 SNEGSKA (reference sequence). V gave up 3 bases and J gave up 7 bases; unmatched junction bases: 7. The CDR3 here is CSASDPGQGNSPLHF. The CDR3 DNA sequence: TGCAGTGCTAGTGATCCGGGACAGGGAAATTCACCCCTCCACTTT.

This chain links TRBV5-1 with TRBJ1-1; D is uncertain. Germline V gene sequence: CDR1 SGHRS, CDR2 YFSETQ. This CDR3 is built from 17 residues. V was trimmed by 0 bases and J by 1 base, leaving 16 bases between them. CDR3 coding DNA: TGCGCCAGCAGCTTGGAGCCTACTATTTCGAGGAACACTGAAGCTTTCTTT. Encoded protein: CASSLEPTISRNTEAFF.